A single sample is the source of the 23 T cell receptor beta chains below, sequenced in a study of blood T cell repertoires in COVID-19. Only in-frame clones appear in the TCRdb table, and some are missing; sequencing was by immunoSEQ multiplex PCR. The sample gives some 240,000 clones, approximately 90% of which show up once; approximately 7.6% is in the top ten. The specimen sequenced was peripheral blood. These receptors came from a man aged 55 to 69 who had recovered from COVID-19.

This chain links TRBV7-9 with TRBJ2-4, with D possibly TRBD1 on 6 matching bases. Germline V gene lookup returns CDR1 SEHNR and CDR2 FQNEAQ (reference sequence). V gave up 8 bases and J gave up 0 bases, with 17 bases separating them. The CDR3 runs to 16 residues. CDR3 coding DNA: TGTGCCAGCGGTCATTCGGACAGATCAGCCAAAAACATTCAGTACTTC. Its translation: CASGHSDRSAKNIQYF.

The CDR3 spells CASSQRGTANYGYTF. The CDR3 nucleotides read TGTGCCAGTAGTCAGCGCGGGACAGCCAACTATGGCTACACCTTC. The genes are TRBV19 and TRBJ1-2, with TRBD1 matching over 7 bases. The germline gives CDR1 LNHDA, CDR2 SQIVND (reference sequence). V shed 5 bases and J 2 bases; nucleotides not matched to a gene: 8. The CDR3 is made up of 15 amino acids.

Only one count was recorded for this clone. This chain joins TRBV19 and TRBJ2-3, with D maybe TRBD1 (6 bases). Per germline, CDR1 LNHDA and CDR2 SQIVND (reference sequence). The CDR3 consists of 14 residues. V lost 10 bases and J lost 2, with 16 bases in between. The CDR3: CATRAGDITDTQYF. CDR3 DNA sequence: TGTGCCACCCGGGCCGGGGACATCACAGATACGCAGTATTTT.

The chain carries TRBV5-4 and TRBJ1-6; no reliable D call. The CDR3 has 17 amino acids. V was pared by 4 bases and J by 0 bases, with 14 bases between. CDR1 is SGHNT, CDR2 YYREEE, per germline (reference sequence). The CDR3 DNA is TGTGCCAGCAGCACATGGAGTGGTAGCTCCTATAATTCACCCCTCCACTTT. This codes for CASSTWSGSSYNSPLHF.

The chain combines TRBV7-2 with TRBJ2-1; 8 nucleotides agree with TRBD2. V lost 3 bases and J lost 0; bases outside the gene matches: 1. This CDR3 is 15 amino acids long. Germline loops: CDR1 SGHTA, CDR2 FQGNSA. The CDR3 coding sequence is TGTGCCAGCAGCTTTCGGGGGGGCTCCTACAATGAGCAGTTCTTC. Protein sequence: CASSFRGGSYNEQFF.

The CDR3 coding sequence is TGTGCCAGTAGACGGACAGGGGGCGATAGCAATCAGCCCCAGCATTTT. Protein: CASRRTGGDSNQPQHF. The chain links TRBV19 to TRBJ1-5; 11 bases fit TRBD1. The CDR3 spans 16 residues. Germline CDR1 is LNHDA and CDR2 is SQIVND (reference sequence). Trimming cost V 6 bases and J 0 bases; bases outside gene matches: 4.

This chain joins TRBV15 and TRBJ2-1; perhaps TRBD1 as D (6 bases). CDR1 and CDR2 (germline): LNHNV, YYDKDF (reference sequence). Between the trimmed V and J ends, which lost 1 base and 6 bases, there was a span of 13 bases. This CDR3 region has 15 residues. The DNA for the CDR3 is TGTGCCACCAGCAGAGGGGGGCAGGGTGGCAATGAGCAGTTCTTC. Translated, it gives CATSRGGQGGNEQFF.

The rearrangement joins TRBV2 to TRBJ2-2; D is unresolved. Germline CDR1 SNHLY, CDR2 FYNNEI. V was shortened by 8 bases and J by 3 bases, with 10 bases between the two germline ends. There are 13 residues in the CDR3. The CDR3 nucleotides read TGTGCCAGCGGAGCTACGTACACCGGGGAGCTGTTTTTT. Its protein is CASGATYTGELFF.

The gene calls are TRBV6-5 and TRBJ1-5, with a weak D call TRBD1 (6 bases). Deletions cut 0 bases from V and 4 bases from J, with 10 bases between. CDR3 length equals 15 residues. The germline gives CDR1 MNHEY, CDR2 SVGAGI. The CDR3 DNA is TGTGCCAGCAGTTACTCGAACAGGGCTAATCAGCCCCAGCATTTT. It encodes CASSYSNRANQPQHF.

The chain links TRBV19 to TRBJ1-5, with D possibly being TRBD1 (6 bases). The CDR3 runs to 13 residues. Germline values: CDR1 LNHDA, CDR2 SQIVND (reference sequence). Trimming pared 8 bases from V and 6 bases from J, leaving 14 bases between. CDR3: CASSNREGQPQHF. The CDR3 DNA is TGTGCCAGTTCCAACAGGGAGGGTCAGCCCCAGCATTTT.

This sequence joins TRBV14 and TRBJ2-1; D is possibly TRBD2 (6 bases). Germline loops: CDR1 SGHDN, CDR2 FVKESK. V was shortened by 0 bases and J by 6 bases, with 15 bases between the two germline ends. This CDR3 is built from 16 residues. CDR3 DNA sequence: TGTGCCAGCAGCCAAGACGGGACTCCTGGGGGCAATGAGCAGTTCTTC. This gives the protein CASSQDGTPGGNEQFF.

This clone was seen only a few times. This rearrangement joins TRBV2 to TRBJ2-3, with D possibly being TRBD1 (6 bases). The CDR3 sequence is 15 residues long. Trimming took off 7 bases at V and 7 bases at J, with 21 bases between the two ends. Germline CDR1 SNHLY, CDR2 FYNNEI. DNA for the CDR3: TGTGCCAGCAACCTAGGGACAAATCCCTTGTATACGCAGTATTTT. Translated, it gives CASNLGTNPLYTQYF.

The genes are TRBV2 and TRBJ2-1; no clear D gene. CDR1 is SNHLY and CDR2 is FYNNEI in the germline V gene. The CDR3 totals 14 residues. Trimming took 2 bases from V and 1 from J, leaving 6 bases between them. CDR3 DNA sequence: TGTGCCAGCAGTGAACCGCAGTCCTACAATGAGCAGTTCTTC. Protein: CASSEPQSYNEQFF.

J is TRBJ2-3 and V is TRBV4-2; 7 bases map to TRBD2. Germline lookup yields CDR1 LGHNA and CDR2 YNFKEQ. The V segment lost 5 bases and the J segment 2 bases; nucleotides outside the gene matches: 7. The CDR3 sequence is 15 residues long. CDR3 sequence (DNA): TGTGCCAGCAGCAAACGCCTAGCGGCCACAGATACGCAGTATTTT. Protein: CASSKRLAATDTQYF.

There are a few counts of this clone. The rearrangement uses TRBV4-1 and TRBJ1-5; 7 nucleotides agree with TRBD1. The V and J ends lost 5 bases and 3 bases, in that order; junction bases with no gene match: 4. The germline V gene encodes CDR1 MGHRA and CDR2 YSYEKL. The CDR3 is 14 residues long. The CDR3 protein is CASSRQGNNQPQHF. The CDR3 coding sequence is TGCGCCAGCAGCAGACAGGGAAACAATCAGCCCCAGCATTTT.

V is TRBV19 and J is TRBJ2-3; no reliable D call. Germline-derived CDR1 and CDR2 are LNHDA and SQIVND (reference sequence). This CDR3 comprises 12 residues. Trimming took 6 bases from V and 1 from J, leaving 5 bases between them. This CDR3 is CASSEGTDTQYF. The CDR3 coding sequence is TGTGCCAGTAGCGAGGGCACAGATACGCAGTATTTT.

The CDR3 here is CATSRAGASGELFF. CDR3 in DNA: TGTGCCACCAGCAGAGCAGGGGCGTCCGGGGAGCTGTTTTTT. The genes are TRBV15 and TRBJ2-2; TRBD1 might be the D (6 bases). The CDR3 extends over 14 amino acids. Germline V gives CDR1 LNHNV, CDR2 YYDKDF (reference sequence). V lost 1 base, J lost 6 bases, and 9 bases lay in between.

The V and J genes are TRBV5-1 and TRBJ2-1; the match to TRBD1 covers 9 bases. The germline V gene has CDR1 SGHRS and CDR2 YFSETQ. The CDR3 spans 13 residues. With V trimmed by 2 bases and J by 7 bases, 1 base remained unmatched. This CDR3 is CASSFDRGNEQFF. For the CDR3, the DNA is TGCGCCAGCAGCTTCGACAGGGGGAATGAGCAGTTCTTC.

The chain couples TRBV6-6 to TRBJ2-5, with 8 bases fitting TRBD1. The ends lost 8 bases at V and 5 bases at J; junction bases unmatched: 13. CDR3 length: 15 amino acids. Germline loops: CDR1 MNHNY, CDR2 SVGAGI (reference sequence). CDR3 sequence reads: CASAWQGARVETQYF. In DNA form, the CDR3 reads TGTGCCAGCGCGTGGCAGGGGGCGCGGGTCGAGACCCAGTACTTC.

The chain uses TRBV30 and TRBJ1-5; D not certain. Between the trimmed V and J ends, which lost 5 bases and 4 bases, there was a span of 18 bases. The CDR3 length is 15 residues. Germline CDR1 is GTSNPN and CDR2 is SVGIG (reference sequence). This chain's CDR3 is CAWDRGSDGNQPQHF. CDR3 nucleotides: TGTGCCTGGGACCGCGGGTCGGATGGGAATCAGCCCCAGCATTTT.

V gene TRBV5-4 combines with J gene TRBJ2-5, with 8 bases that match TRBD2. The CDR3 extends over 12 amino acids. Per germline, CDR1 SGHNT and CDR2 YYREEE (reference sequence). With 2 bases clipped from V and 9 bases from J, the junction kept 3 bases outside the gene matches. CDR3 sequence (DNA): TGTGCCAGCAGCTTCCGGGAGGGTCCCCAGTACTTC. Translated, it gives CASSFREGPQYF. Filled out from reference TRBV5-4 and TRBJ2-5, the complete variable domain reads ETGVTQSPTHLIKTRGQQVTLRCSSQSGHNTVSWYQQALGQGPQFIFQYYREEENGRGNFPPRFSGLQFPNYSSELNVNALELDDSALYLCASSFREGPQYFGPGTRLLVL.

V is TRBV29-1 and J is TRBJ1-4, with 9 positions matching TRBD1. The germline V gene has CDR1 SQVTM and CDR2 ANQGSEA. V lost 4 bases to trimming and J lost 8 bases; unmatched junction nucleotides: 5. This CDR3 has 13 amino acids. The CDR3 DNA sequence: TGCAGCGTTGGGGGACAGGGATTCGAAAAACTGTTTTTT. As protein: CSVGGQGFEKLFF.

The CDR3 nucleotides read TGTGCCAGTAGTATGAGGTTGAGCCGGGGGACGGTAGCCAAAAACATTCAGTACTTC. Amino acids: CASSMRLSRGTVAKNIQYF. The chain uses TRBV19 and TRBJ2-4; tentative D call: TRBD2 (6 bases). From germline, CDR1 is LNHDA and CDR2 SQIVND (reference sequence). Trimming took 3 bases from V and 0 from J, leaving 21 bases between them. This CDR3 contains 19 residues.